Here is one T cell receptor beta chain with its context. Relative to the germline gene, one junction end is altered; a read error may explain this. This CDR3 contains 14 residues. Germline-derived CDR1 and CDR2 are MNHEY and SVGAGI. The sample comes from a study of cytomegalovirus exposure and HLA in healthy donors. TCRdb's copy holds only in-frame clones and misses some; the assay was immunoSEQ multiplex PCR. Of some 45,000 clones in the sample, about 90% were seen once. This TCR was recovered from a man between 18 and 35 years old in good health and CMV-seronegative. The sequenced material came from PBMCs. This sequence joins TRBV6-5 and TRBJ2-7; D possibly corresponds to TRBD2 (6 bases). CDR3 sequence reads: CASGYLGGEAEQYF. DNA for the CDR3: TGTGCCAGCGGTTACTTAGGAGGGGAGGCCGAGCAGTACTTC.